This record concerns one TCR beta chain sequence. The sample belongs to a study of blood T cell repertoires in COVID-19. At the level of the study: Sites across the United States, Italy and Spain contributed samples from acute and convalescent COVID-19. From T cells, B-cell-depleted T cells, or PBMCs came the material, which was cDNA or gDNA.

As originally analysed: Quantification of nucleated cells was approximated via reference gene primer amplification. Using immunoSEQ multiplex PCR, the repertoire was profiled, and TCRdb retains in-frame clones only, with some absent. The V and J calls and clone size come from that table; D and trimming were worked out from the DNA. The table records about 170,000 clones, approximately 82% of them present only once. Sequencing used peripheral blood. This clonotype originated in a woman over 75 with acute or convalescent COVID-19.

This CDR3 reads CASSPLILGQITGELFF. In DNA form, the CDR3 reads TGTGCCAGCAGCCCCCTCATATTGGGACAGATCACCGGGGAGCTGTTTTTT. The V and J genes are TRBV5-6 and TRBJ2-2, with 7 bases that match TRBD1. Trimming at V came to 4 bases and at J to 4 bases, leaving 13 bases not matched to a gene. From germline, CDR1 is SGHDT and CDR2 YYEEEE. The CDR3 consists of 17 residues.